The TCR beta chain described here comes from a study of blood T cell repertoires in COVID-19. Only in-frame clones appear in the TCRdb table, and some are missing; sequencing was by immunoSEQ multiplex PCR. The sample has tens of thousands of clones, about 88% seen once; the top ten hold roughly an eighth. There are 16 residues in the CDR3. The V end lost 0 bases, the J end lost 1 base, and 13 bases lay between the germline ends. Germline V CDR1 and CDR2: SGHRS, YFSETQ. This chain links TRBV5-1 with TRBJ1-1; D is unclear. This sequence was found in a woman aged 70-85 years in a cohort sampled during active COVID-19. The sequenced sample consisted of peripheral blood. The CDR3 sequence: CASSLAPSTANTEAFF. In DNA form, the CDR3 reads TGCGCCAGCAGCTTGGCCCCTTCTACAGCGAACACTGAAGCTTTCTTT.